What follows are 10 T cell receptor beta chains derived from one specimen sequenced in a study of PD-L1 blockade in urothelial cancer. Profiling relied on immunoSEQ multiplex PCR, and the TCRdb table lists in-frame clones only, not all of them. The sample consists of around 130,000 clones, approximately 84% of them appearing once. Time point in this sample: pretreatment peripheral blood. The source was PBMCs, collected around atezolizumab (anti-PD-L1) treatment. Every receptor here comes from a man in his forties or fifties with urothelial cancer.

This chain connects TRBV18 to TRBJ1-4, with D perhaps TRBD1 (5 bases). There are 13 residues in the CDR3. Looked up from germline, CDR1 is KGHSH and CDR2 is LQKENI. V was clipped by 4 bases and J by 8 bases, with 11 bases between them. CDR3 DNA: TGTGCCAGCTCACAACAGGAGTACGAAAAACTGTTTTTT. Translated: CASSQQEYEKLFF.

The genes are TRBV5-4 and TRBJ1-6; D is uncertain. In germline, CDR1 is SGHNT, CDR2 YYREEE (reference sequence). The V gene lost 0 bases and the J gene lost 10 bases, with 11 bases spanning the gap. The CDR3 runs to 14 residues. CDR3: CASSLDRVQSPLHF. As DNA, the CDR3 is TGTGCCAGCAGCTTGGACAGAGTTCAATCACCCCTCCACTTT.

The rearrangement uses TRBV27 and TRBJ2-1; TRBD2 aligns across 8 bases. V was clipped by 5 bases and J by 8 bases; unmatched bases: 14. There are 16 residues in the CDR3. The germline V gene encodes CDR1 MNHEY and CDR2 SMNVEV (reference sequence). CDR3 sequence (DNA): TGTGCCAGCAGTCCTCAACTAGCGGAGTCCATGGATGAGCAGTTCTTC. As protein: CASSPQLAESMDEQFF.

This rearrangement joins TRBV5-1 to TRBJ2-7; maybe TRBD1 (6 bases). From germline, CDR1 is SGHRS and CDR2 YFSETQ. Trimming pared 2 bases from V and 5 bases from J, leaving 17 bases between. There are 15 residues in the CDR3. This CDR3 is CASSFGWQGWNEQYF. DNA for the CDR3: TGCGCCAGCAGCTTCGGTTGGCAGGGGTGGAACGAGCAGTACTTC.

J is TRBJ1-4 and V is TRBV30; no reliable D call. Looked up from germline, CDR1 is GTSNPN and CDR2 is SVGIG (reference sequence). This CDR3 has 14 amino acids. V dropped 2 bases and J dropped 5 bases, with 12 bases sitting between them. The CDR3 sequence: CAWSRPTGNEKLFF. As DNA, the CDR3 is TGTGCCTGGAGTCGCCCGACGGGGAATGAAAAACTGTTTTTT.

J is TRBJ2-5 and V is TRBV5-1, with D possibly being TRBD2 (6 bases). The ends were cut back, 4 bases at V and 2 bases at J, with 15 bases in the middle. The CDR3 loop spans 15 amino acids. Germline CDR1 reads SGHRS; CDR2 reads YFSETQ. CDR3 loop: CASSPSGSQQETQYF. Here the CDR3 DNA reads TGCGCCAGCAGCCCAAGCGGGTCTCAGCAAGAGACCCAGTACTTC.

CDR3 bases: TGCGCCAGCAGCTTTGTCGGAGAGACCCAGTACTTC. It encodes CASSFVGETQYF. V gene TRBV5-1 combines with J gene TRBJ2-5; D remains unclear. The length of the CDR3 is 12 residues. Trimming pared 2 bases from V and 4 bases from J, leaving 6 bases between. Germline V gene sequence: CDR1 SGHRS, CDR2 YFSETQ.

V and J are TRBV27 and TRBJ1-2; 7 bases are a match to TRBD1. Germline CDR1 MNHEY, CDR2 SMNVEV (reference sequence). CDR3 length: 18 residues. The trim removed 0 bases at V and 2 bases at J, leaving 12 bases unmatched. CDR3 sequence: CASSLSTPRQGVNYGYTF. CDR3 coding DNA: TGTGCCAGCAGTTTATCCACTCCAAGACAGGGAGTAAACTATGGCTACACCTTC.

The chain links TRBV7-2 to TRBJ1-1, with 7 bases matching TRBD1. Germline V lookup: CDR1 SGHTA, CDR2 FQGNSA. After removal of 6 bases from V and 5 bases from J, the junction contained 6 bases not matched to a gene. The CDR3 sequence is 13 residues long. For the CDR3, the DNA is TGTGCCAGCAGTCCGGACAGGCGGACTGAAGCTTTCTTT. Translating it yields CASSPDRRTEAFF.

The rearrangement uses TRBV30 and TRBJ2-1; a possible D gene is TRBD1 (5 bases). The V and J ends lost 8 bases and 6 bases respectively, with 23 bases between them. The CDR3 has 15 amino acids. Per germline, CDR1 GTSNPN and CDR2 SVGIG (reference sequence). Here the CDR3 reads CAGVYGTGLGNEQFF. The CDR3 nucleotides read TGTGCCGGAGTGTACGGCACAGGCCTCGGCAATGAGCAGTTCTTC.